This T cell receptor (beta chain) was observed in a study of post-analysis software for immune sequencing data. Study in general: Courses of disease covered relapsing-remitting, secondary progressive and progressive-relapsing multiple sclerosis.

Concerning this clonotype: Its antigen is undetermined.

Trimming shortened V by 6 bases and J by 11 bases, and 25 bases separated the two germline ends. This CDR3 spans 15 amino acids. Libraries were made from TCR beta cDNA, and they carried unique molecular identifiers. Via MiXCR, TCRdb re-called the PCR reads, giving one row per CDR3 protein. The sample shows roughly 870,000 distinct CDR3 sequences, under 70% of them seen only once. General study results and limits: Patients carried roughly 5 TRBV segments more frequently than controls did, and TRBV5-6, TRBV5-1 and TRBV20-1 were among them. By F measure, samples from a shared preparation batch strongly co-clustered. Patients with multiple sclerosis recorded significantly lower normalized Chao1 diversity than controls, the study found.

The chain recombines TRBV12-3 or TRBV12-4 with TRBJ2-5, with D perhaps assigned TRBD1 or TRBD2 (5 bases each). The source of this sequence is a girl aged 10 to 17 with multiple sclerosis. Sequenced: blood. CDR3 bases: TGTGCCAGCAGCTTAACCGGGACGGCCGCAGTGGAGCAGTACTTC. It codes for CASSLTGTAAVEQYF.